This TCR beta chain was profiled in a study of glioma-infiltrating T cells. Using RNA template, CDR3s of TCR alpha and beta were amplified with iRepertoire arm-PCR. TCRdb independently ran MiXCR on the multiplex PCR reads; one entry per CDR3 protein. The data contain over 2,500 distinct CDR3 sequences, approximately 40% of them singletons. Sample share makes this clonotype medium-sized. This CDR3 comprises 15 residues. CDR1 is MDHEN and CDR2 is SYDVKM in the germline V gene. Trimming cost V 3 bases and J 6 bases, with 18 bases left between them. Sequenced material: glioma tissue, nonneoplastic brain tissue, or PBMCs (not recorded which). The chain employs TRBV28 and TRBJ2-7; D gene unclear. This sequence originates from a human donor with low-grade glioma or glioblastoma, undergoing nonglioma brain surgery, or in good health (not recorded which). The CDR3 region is CASSFRVGAVSEQYF. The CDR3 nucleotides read TGTGCCAGCAGTTTCCGGGTCGGCGCCGTTTCCGAGCAGTACTTC. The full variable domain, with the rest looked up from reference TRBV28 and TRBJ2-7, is DVKVTQSSRYLVKRTGEKVFLECVQDMDHENMFWYRQDPGLGLRLIYFSYDVKMKEKGDIPEGYSVSREKKERFSLILESASTNQTSMYLCASSFRVGAVSEQYFGPGTRLTVT.